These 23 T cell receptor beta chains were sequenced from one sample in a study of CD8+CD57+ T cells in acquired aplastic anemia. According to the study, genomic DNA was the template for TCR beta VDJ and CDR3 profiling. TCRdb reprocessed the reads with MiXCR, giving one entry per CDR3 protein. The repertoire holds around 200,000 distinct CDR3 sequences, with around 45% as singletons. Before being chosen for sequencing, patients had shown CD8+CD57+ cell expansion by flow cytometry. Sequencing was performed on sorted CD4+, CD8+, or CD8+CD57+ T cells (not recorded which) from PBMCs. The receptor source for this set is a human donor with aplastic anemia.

The CDR3 loop is CATSSLTGTSFYNEQFF. CDR3 sequence (DNA): TGTGCCACCAGCAGCCTGACCGGGACTAGCTTCTACAATGAGCAGTTCTTC. The genes are TRBV15 and TRBJ2-1, with 9 bases lining up with TRBD2. Germline CDR1 LNHNV, CDR2 YYDKDF (reference sequence). The CDR3 length is 17 residues. V was pared by 3 bases and J by 3 bases, with 9 bases of the junction left unmatched. The full variable domain, in which reference TRBV15 and TRBJ2-1 provide the parts outside the CDR3, is DAMVIQNPRYQVTQFGKPVTLSCSQTLNHNVMYWYQQKSSQAPKLLFHYYDKDFNNEADTPDNFQSRRPNTSFCFLDIRSPGLGDTAMYLCATSSLTGTSFYNEQFFGPGTRLTVL.

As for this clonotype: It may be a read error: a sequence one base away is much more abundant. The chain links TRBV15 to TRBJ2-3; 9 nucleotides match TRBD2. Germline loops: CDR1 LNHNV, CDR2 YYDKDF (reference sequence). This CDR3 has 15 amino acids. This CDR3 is CTTSRVGRGGDTRYF. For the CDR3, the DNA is TGTACCACCAGCAGAGTAGGGCGGGGGGGAGATACGCGGTATTTT.

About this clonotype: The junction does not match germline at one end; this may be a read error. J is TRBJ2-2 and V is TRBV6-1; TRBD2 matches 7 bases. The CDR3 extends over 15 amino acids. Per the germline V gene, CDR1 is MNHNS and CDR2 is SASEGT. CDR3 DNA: TGTGCCAGCCATGCGGCGGGAGTACACACCGGGGAGCTGTTTTTC. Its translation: CASHAAGVHTGELFF.

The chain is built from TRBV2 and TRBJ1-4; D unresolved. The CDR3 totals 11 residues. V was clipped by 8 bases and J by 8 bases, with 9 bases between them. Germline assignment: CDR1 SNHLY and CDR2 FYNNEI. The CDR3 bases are TGTGCCAGCCAGTTAGACGAAAAACTGTTTTTT. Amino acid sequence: CASQLDEKLFF.

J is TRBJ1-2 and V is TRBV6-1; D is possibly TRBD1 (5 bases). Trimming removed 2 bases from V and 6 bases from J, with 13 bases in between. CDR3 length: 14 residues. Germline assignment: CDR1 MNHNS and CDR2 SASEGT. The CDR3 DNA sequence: TGTGCCAGCAGTGAAAATAGGGGAAGGGATGGCTACACCTTC. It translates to CASSENRGRDGYTF.

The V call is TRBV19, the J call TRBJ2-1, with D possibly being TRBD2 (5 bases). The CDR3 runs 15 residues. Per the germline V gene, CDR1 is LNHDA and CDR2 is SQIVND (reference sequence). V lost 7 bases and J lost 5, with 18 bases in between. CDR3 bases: TGTGCCAGTACCTCCAGCGGTGGCAAGGACAATGAGCAGTTCTTC. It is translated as CASTSSGGKDNEQFF.

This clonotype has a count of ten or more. CDR3 bases: TGTGCCAGCAGCCCACCGAATTCACCCCTCCACTTT. Translated: CASSPPNSPLHF. V is TRBV7-6 and J is TRBJ1-6; the D is unclear. Trimming removed 5 bases at V and 7 bases at J, with 6 bases between. CDR3 length equals 12 residues. The germline CDR1 and CDR2 sequences are SGHVS and FNYEAQ.

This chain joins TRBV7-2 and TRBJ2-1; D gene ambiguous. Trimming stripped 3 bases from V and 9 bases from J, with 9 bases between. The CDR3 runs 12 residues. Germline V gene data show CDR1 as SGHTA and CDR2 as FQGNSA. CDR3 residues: CASSLTWGEQFF. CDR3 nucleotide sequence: TGTGCCAGCAGCTTGACTTGGGGTGAGCAGTTCTTC.

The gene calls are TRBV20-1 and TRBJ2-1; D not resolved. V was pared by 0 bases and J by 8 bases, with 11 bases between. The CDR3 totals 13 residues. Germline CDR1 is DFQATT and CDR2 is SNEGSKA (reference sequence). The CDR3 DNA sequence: TGCAGTGCTAGAGATTTTTACGAGGATGAGCAGTTCTTC. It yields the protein CSARDFYEDEQFF.

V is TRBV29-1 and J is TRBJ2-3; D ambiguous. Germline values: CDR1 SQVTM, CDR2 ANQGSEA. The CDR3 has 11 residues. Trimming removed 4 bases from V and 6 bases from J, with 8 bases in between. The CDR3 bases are TGCAGCGTTGGTGGGATGGATACGCAGTATTTT. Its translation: CSVGGMDTQYF.

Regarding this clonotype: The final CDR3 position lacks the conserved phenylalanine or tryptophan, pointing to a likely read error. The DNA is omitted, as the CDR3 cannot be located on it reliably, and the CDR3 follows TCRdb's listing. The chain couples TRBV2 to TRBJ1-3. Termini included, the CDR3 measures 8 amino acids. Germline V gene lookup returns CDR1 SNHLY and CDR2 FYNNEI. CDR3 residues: CASSELLT.

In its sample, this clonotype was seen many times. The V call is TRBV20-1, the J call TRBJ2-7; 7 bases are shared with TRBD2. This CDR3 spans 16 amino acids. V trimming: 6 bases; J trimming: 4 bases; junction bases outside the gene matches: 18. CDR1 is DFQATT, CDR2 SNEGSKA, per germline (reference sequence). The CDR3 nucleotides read TGCAGTGCCCATACTTCTAGCGGAGATCGAACGTACGAGCAGTACTTC. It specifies CSAHTSSGDRTYEQYF.

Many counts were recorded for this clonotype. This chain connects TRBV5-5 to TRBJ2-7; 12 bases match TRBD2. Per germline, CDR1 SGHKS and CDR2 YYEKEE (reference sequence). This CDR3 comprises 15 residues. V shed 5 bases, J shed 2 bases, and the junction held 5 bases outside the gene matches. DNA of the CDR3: TGTGCCAGCAGTAATCTAGCGGGAGGGCCCTACGAGCAGTACTTC. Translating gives CASSNLAGGPYEQYF.

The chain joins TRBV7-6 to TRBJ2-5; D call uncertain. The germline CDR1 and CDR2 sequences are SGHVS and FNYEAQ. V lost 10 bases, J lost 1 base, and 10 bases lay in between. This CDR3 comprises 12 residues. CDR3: CATAGSQETQYF. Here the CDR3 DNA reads TGTGCCACGGCCGGGTCCCAAGAGACCCAGTACTTC.

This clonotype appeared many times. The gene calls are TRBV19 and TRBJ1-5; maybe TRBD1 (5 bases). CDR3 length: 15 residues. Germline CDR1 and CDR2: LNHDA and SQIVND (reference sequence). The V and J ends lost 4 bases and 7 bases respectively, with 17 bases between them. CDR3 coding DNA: TGTGCCAGTAGTAGCCTTCGTAGGGGAGACCAGCCCCAGCATTTT. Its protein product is CASSSLRRGDQPQHF.

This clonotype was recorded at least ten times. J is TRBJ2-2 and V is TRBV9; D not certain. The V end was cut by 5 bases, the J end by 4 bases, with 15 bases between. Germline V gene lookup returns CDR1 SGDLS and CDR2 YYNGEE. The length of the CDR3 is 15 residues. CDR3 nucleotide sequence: TGTGCCAGCAGGTCCCGTGTGGAGAGCACCGGGGAGCTGTTTTTT. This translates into CASRSRVESTGELFF. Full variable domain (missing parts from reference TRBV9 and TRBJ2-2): DSGVTQTPKHLITATGQRVTLRCSPRSGDLSVYWYQQSLDQGLQFLIQYYNGEERAKGNILERFSAQQFPDLHSELNLSSLELGDSALYFCASRSRVESTGELFFGEGSRLTVL.

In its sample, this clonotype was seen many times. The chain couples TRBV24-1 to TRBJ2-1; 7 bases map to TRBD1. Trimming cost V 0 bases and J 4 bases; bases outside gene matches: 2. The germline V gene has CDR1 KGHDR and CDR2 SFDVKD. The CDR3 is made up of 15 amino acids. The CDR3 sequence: CATSDLHRGYNEQFF. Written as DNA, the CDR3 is TGTGCCACCAGTGATTTGCACAGGGGTTACAATGAGCAGTTCTTC.

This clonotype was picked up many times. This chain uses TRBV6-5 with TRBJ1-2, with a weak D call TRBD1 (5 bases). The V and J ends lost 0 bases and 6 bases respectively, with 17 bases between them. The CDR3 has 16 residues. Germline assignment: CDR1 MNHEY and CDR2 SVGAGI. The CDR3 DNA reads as TGTGCCAGCAGTTACTCGATGGGCAGGGTGGAAGATGGCTACACCTTC. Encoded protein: CASSYSMGRVEDGYTF.

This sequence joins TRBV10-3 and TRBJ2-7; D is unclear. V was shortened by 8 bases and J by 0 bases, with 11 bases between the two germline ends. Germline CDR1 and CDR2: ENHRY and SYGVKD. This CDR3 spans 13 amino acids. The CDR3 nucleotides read TGTGCCATCTCGTTTGAGCCCTCCTACGAGCAGTACTTC. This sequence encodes CAISFEPSYEQYF.

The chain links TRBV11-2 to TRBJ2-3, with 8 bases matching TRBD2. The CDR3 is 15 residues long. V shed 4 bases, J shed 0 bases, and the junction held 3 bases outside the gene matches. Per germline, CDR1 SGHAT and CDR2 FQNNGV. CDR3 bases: TGTGCCAGCAGCTGGGGGACTAGTAGCACAGATACGCAGTATTTT. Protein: CASSWGTSSTDTQYF.

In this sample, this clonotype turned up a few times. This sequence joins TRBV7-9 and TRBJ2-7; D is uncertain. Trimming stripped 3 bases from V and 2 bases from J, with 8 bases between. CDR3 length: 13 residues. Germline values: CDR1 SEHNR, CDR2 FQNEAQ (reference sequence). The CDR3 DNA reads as TGTGCCAGCAGCTTCACTGAGACCTACGAGCAGTACTTC. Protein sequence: CASSFTETYEQYF.

CDR3 sequence (DNA): TGTGCCTGGAGTGTACGTCTAGCGGCGAACACCGGGGAGCTGTTTTTT. Translation: CAWSVRLAANTGELFF. V is TRBV30 and J is TRBJ2-2; TRBD2 matches at 7 bases. V trimming: 0 bases; J trimming: 0 bases; junction bases outside the gene matches: 4. CDR1 and CDR2 from the germline V gene are GTSNPN and SVGIG (reference sequence). The CDR3 loop spans 16 amino acids.

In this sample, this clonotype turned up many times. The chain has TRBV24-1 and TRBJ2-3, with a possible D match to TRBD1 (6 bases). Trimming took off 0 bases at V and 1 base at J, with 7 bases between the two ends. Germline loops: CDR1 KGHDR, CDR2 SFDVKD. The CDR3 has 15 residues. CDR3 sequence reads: CATSDLYRGTDTQYF. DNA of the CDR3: TGTGCCACCAGTGATTTGTACAGGGGCACAGATACGCAGTATTTT.